The 24 T cell receptor beta chains below were found in one sample sequenced in a study of sequential checkpoint blockade in melanoma. Assay: immunoSEQ multiplex PCR; the TCRdb copy retains only in-frame clones and omits some. The sample contains under 20,000 clones, under 60% of which appear only once. Treatment noted: randomized to nivolumab then ipilimumab (arm A) or the reverse (arm B). Sample: CD8+ T cells sorted from blood (inferred from file names), taken from a patient given nivolumab and ipilimumab in sequence. Source of these receptors: a human donor with melanoma.

Here the CDR3 DNA reads TGCAGCGTTGAAGATCTGACTAGCGGGGGGGATAACATTCAGTACTTC. It yields the protein CSVEDLTSGGDNIQYF. The rearrangement joins TRBV29-1 to TRBJ2-4; 14 bases line up with TRBD2. The length of the CDR3 is 16 residues. Trimming cost V 0 bases and J 7 bases; bases outside gene matches: 5. Germline V gene sequence: CDR1 SQVTM, CDR2 ANQGSEA.

This chain links TRBV4-1 with TRBJ1-2; maybe TRBD1 (5 bases). The CDR3 extends over 16 amino acids. Trimming stripped 1 base from V and 3 bases from J, with 15 bases between. Germline lookup yields CDR1 MGHRA and CDR2 YSYEKL. The CDR3 bases are TGCGCCAGCAGCCAAGGTTTCCCAGGGAATCACTATGGCTACACCTTC. Protein product: CASSQGFPGNHYGYTF.

V usage is TRBV6-1 and J usage is TRBJ1-1, with 8 nucleotides matching TRBD1. The CDR3 is 15 amino acids. Trimming removed 6 bases from V and 7 bases from J; junction bases left unmatched: 13. The V gene's germline CDR1 is MNHNS and CDR2 SASEGT. CDR3 sequence (DNA): TGTGCCAGCAGGGGTGGACAGGGTAGAAGCCTTGAAGCTTTCTTT. It codes for CASRGGQGRSLEAFF.

The chain links TRBV5-6 to TRBJ2-3; unclear D gene. This CDR3 has 13 amino acids. V dropped 0 bases and J dropped 3 bases, with 5 bases sitting between them. The germline V gene encodes CDR1 SGHDT and CDR2 YYEEEE. DNA for the CDR3: TGTGCCAGCAGCTTGGAACTAACAGATACGCAGTATTTT. Translated: CASSLELTDTQYF.

The chain combines TRBV30 with TRBJ2-1; weak D call: TRBD2 (5 bases). Trimming stripped 3 bases from V and 5 bases from J, with 8 bases between. The CDR3 loop spans 12 amino acids. CDR1 is GTSNPN and CDR2 is SVGIG in the germline V gene (reference sequence). The CDR3 sequence: CAWSLTNNEQFF. In nucleotides, the CDR3 is TGTGCCTGGAGCCTGACTAACAATGAGCAGTTCTTC.

V gene TRBV29-1 combines with J gene TRBJ2-5, with TRBD1 matching 9 bases. The V and J ends lost 3 bases and 0 bases, in that order; junction bases with no gene match: 5. The length of the CDR3 is 15 residues. CDR1 and CDR2 (germline): SQVTM, ANQGSEA. CDR3 in amino acids: CSVDSGTGHQETQYF. CDR3 coding DNA: TGCAGCGTTGATTCCGGGACAGGGCACCAAGAGACCCAGTACTTC.

This clone was seen more than once but under ten times. Here the CDR3 reads CASSFDSQSSGNTIYF. The CDR3 coding sequence is TGCGCCAGCAGCTTCGACAGTCAGAGCTCTGGAAACACCATATATTTT. The chain links TRBV4-3 to TRBJ1-3; possible D gene TRBD1, 5 bases. This CDR3 has 16 residues. V was pared by 5 bases and J by 0 bases, with 14 bases between. CDR1 is LGHNA, CDR2 YSLEER, per germline.

CDR3 in DNA: TGCGCCAGCAGCCAAGATCTTCTGGACAGGGGACACAATCAGCCCCAGCATTTT. Protein sequence: CASSQDLLDRGHNQPQHF. This chain uses TRBV4-1 with TRBJ1-5, with 9 bases lining up with TRBD1. CDR1 is MGHRA and CDR2 is YSYEKL in the germline V gene. CDR3 length equals 18 residues. V lost 0 bases, J lost 3 bases, and 9 bases stayed unmatched.

The CDR3 protein is CASSQGATNEKLFF. CDR3 DNA: TGCGCCAGCAGCCAAGGGGCAACTAATGAAAAACTGTTTTTT. The chain is built from TRBV5-1 and TRBJ1-4, with D perhaps TRBD1 (5 bases). Germline V gene sequence: CDR1 SGHRS, CDR2 YFSETQ. The CDR3 sequence is 14 residues long. V lost 4 bases, J lost 0 bases, and 7 bases lay in between.

This chain connects TRBV27 to TRBJ2-7; 8 nucleotides line up with TRBD1. The CDR3 consists of 14 residues. Germline values: CDR1 MNHEY, CDR2 SMNVEV (reference sequence). V lost 5 bases, J lost 1 base, and 4 bases stayed unmatched. DNA of the CDR3: TGTGCCAGCAGTGCAGGGGGCGCTTCCTACGAGCAGTACTTC. Its protein is CASSAGGASYEQYF.

This clone was counted a few times. The V and J genes are TRBV6-5 and TRBJ2-1, with D unresolved. CDR3 size: 10 residues. CDR1 is MNHEY and CDR2 is SVGAGI in the germline V gene. V was trimmed by 5 bases and J by 13 bases, leaving 9 bases between them. The CDR3 loop reads CASSETTQFF. The CDR3 nucleotides read TGTGCCAGCAGTGAGACAACTCAGTTCTTC.

The V and J genes are TRBV7-9 and TRBJ1-5, with 8 bases aligning to TRBD1. From germline, CDR1 is SEHNR and CDR2 FQNEAQ (reference sequence). Trimming removed 3 bases from V and 4 bases from J; junction bases left unmatched: 5. The CDR3 has 15 residues. CDR3: CASSFGTGLNQPQHF. CDR3 in DNA: TGTGCCAGCAGCTTTGGGACAGGACTTAATCAGCCCCAGCATTTT.

V gene TRBV5-4 combines with J gene TRBJ2-7; perhaps TRBD1 as D (6 bases). In germline, CDR1 is SGHNT, CDR2 YYREEE (reference sequence). Trimming pared 5 bases from V and 2 bases from J, leaving 14 bases between. The CDR3 totals 14 residues. The CDR3, as DNA: TGTGCCAGCAGGAACCGGGACACAACCTACGAGCAGTACTTC. This translates into CASRNRDTTYEQYF.

This chain connects TRBV7-6 to TRBJ2-1; 7 bases agree with TRBD2. The trim removed 0 bases at V and 0 bases at J, leaving 11 bases unmatched. Germline V CDR1 and CDR2: SGHVS, FNYEAQ. The CDR3 covers 19 residues. For the CDR3, the DNA is TGTGCCAGCAGCTTAGCCAGCGGGGAGTCCCCGAGCTCCTACAATGAGCAGTTCTTC. It is translated as CASSLASGESPSSYNEQFF.

The chain uses TRBV5-5 and TRBJ1-5; 8 bases line up with TRBD1. Germline loops: CDR1 SGHKS, CDR2 YYEKEE (reference sequence). J lost 1 base, V lost 2 bases, and 11 bases had no gene match. The CDR3 contains 18 residues. The CDR3 DNA follows: TGTGCCAGCAGCTTCAGGGGGCTATCGACCCCCAGCAATCAGCCCCAGCATTTT. Its translation: CASSFRGLSTPSNQPQHF.

This chain links TRBV5-6 with TRBJ1-3, with D possibly matching TRBD1 (5 bases). This CDR3 has 13 residues. Looked up from germline, CDR1 is SGHDT and CDR2 is YYEEEE. V lost 6 bases, J lost 4 bases, and 11 bases lay in between. CDR3 sequence reads: CASTGGAGNTIYF. CDR3 coding DNA: TGTGCCAGCACCGGCGGGGCGGGAAACACCATATATTTT.

This sequence joins TRBV14 and TRBJ1-1; unclear D gene. Germline V gives CDR1 SGHDN, CDR2 FVKESK. The CDR3 contains 17 residues. The V and J ends lost 0 bases and 0 bases respectively, with 14 bases between them. CDR3 DNA: TGTGCCAGCAGCCAAGATCTCGGGGTTGGGGTGAACACTGAAGCTTTCTTT. It codes for CASSQDLGVGVNTEAFF.

This clone was seen a few times. J is TRBJ2-7 and V is TRBV5-3, with a weak D call TRBD1 (6 bases). TRBV5-3 is known as an ORF, though its function is uncertain. V shed 8 bases and J shed 5 bases, with 20 bases lying between them. CDR3 length equals 14 residues. The CDR3 sequence: CASSVRPGVDEQYF. CDR3 DNA sequence: TGTGCCAGCAGCGTTCGGCCAGGGGTTGACGAGCAGTACTTC.

By share, this clone ranks as medium-sized. The chain joins TRBV10-2 to TRBJ2-7; TRBD2 agrees at 8 bases. The CDR3 extends over 14 amino acids. The germline V gene encodes CDR1 WSHSY and CDR2 SAAADI. V lost 3 bases to trimming and J lost 3 bases; unmatched junction nucleotides: 4. CDR3 loop: CASSDGTSNYEQYF. The DNA for the CDR3 is TGCGCCAGCAGTGACGGGACTAGTAACTACGAGCAGTACTTC.

This clone was counted a few times. J is TRBJ2-1 and V is TRBV28; D may be TRBD2 (5 bases). CDR1 and CDR2 from the germline V gene are MDHEN and SYDVKM. CDR3 length equals 14 residues. Trimming removed 4 bases at V and 7 bases at J, with 14 bases between. Here the CDR3 DNA reads TGTGCCAGCAGTTCGACCCCTCGGGGTAATGAGCAGTTCTTC. The encoded protein is CASSSTPRGNEQFF.

The chain is built from TRBV9 and TRBJ2-2; tentative D call: TRBD1 (7 bases). V was pared by 1 base and J by 5 bases, with 12 bases between. There are 15 residues in the CDR3. Germline lookup yields CDR1 SGDLS and CDR2 YYNGEE. Here the CDR3 reads CASSVRRGPTGELFF. The CDR3 nucleotides read TGTGCCAGCAGCGTAAGGAGGGGGCCTACCGGGGAGCTGTTTTTT. The whole variable domain, filled in from reference TRBV9 and TRBJ2-2, reads DSGVTQTPKHLITATGQRVTLRCSPRSGDLSVYWYQQSLDQGLQFLIQYYNGEERAKGNILERFSAQQFPDLHSELNLSSLELGDSALYFCASSVRRGPTGELFFGEGSRLTVL.

The V gene is TRBV9, the J gene TRBJ2-1; 7 bases fit TRBD2. Germline V lookup: CDR1 SGDLS, CDR2 YYNGEE. The J segment lost 0 bases and the V segment lost 7 bases, leaving 7 bases of the junction unmatched. CDR3 length equals 15 residues. For the CDR3, the DNA is TGTGCCAGCGGGGGGGAAGCCTACTCCTACAATGAGCAGTTCTTC. This codes for CASGGEAYSYNEQFF. Combining the CDR3 with reference TRBV9 and TRBJ2-1 gives the whole variable domain DSGVTQTPKHLITATGQRVTLRCSPRSGDLSVYWYQQSLDQGLQFLIQYYNGEERAKGNILERFSAQQFPDLHSELNLSSLELGDSALYFCASGGEAYSYNEQFFGPGTRLTVL.

The chain joins TRBV6-6 to TRBJ2-7, with D maybe TRBD1 (6 bases). CDR1 is MNHNY, CDR2 SVGAGI, per germline (reference sequence). The CDR3 contains 16 residues. V lost 3 bases, J lost 7 bases, and 22 bases lay in between. The CDR3 region is CASSYFLRDKSYEQYF. The CDR3 DNA follows: TGTGCCAGCAGTTATTTCCTTCGGGACAAGTCTTATGAGCAGTACTTC.

V usage is TRBV6-1 and J usage is TRBJ2-3; D may be TRBD2 (6 bases). The CDR3 runs 14 residues. The V gene's germline CDR1 is MNHNS and CDR2 SASEGT. Between the trimmed V and J ends, which lost 10 bases and 2 bases, there was a span of 16 bases. This CDR3 reads CATAFGGNTDTQYF. The CDR3 DNA sequence: TGTGCCACGGCCTTTGGGGGGAACACAGATACGCAGTATTTT.